Listed here is a single TCR beta chain. The antigen is undetermined. These data are taken from a study of cytomegalovirus exposure and HLA in healthy donors. Study-level points and caveats: Earlier results showed most TCR beta V segments being productive about 90% or about 30% of the time. Rarity characterized most TCR sequences, yet some public TCRs appeared in many donors.

The germline V gene encodes CDR1 SGHVS and CDR2 FNYEAQ. The CDR3 runs 15 residues. V lost 5 bases and J lost 0, with 11 bases in between. Amplification used 60 Vbeta primers and 13 Jbeta primers. Profiled with immunoSEQ multiplex PCR; TCRdb holds only in-frame clones, not every one. The sample carries around 300,000 clones, 84% recorded once. This TCR was sampled from a middle-aged woman in good health and CMV-seropositive. Sequenced: PBMCs. The rearrangement links TRBV7-6 to TRBJ2-1; perhaps TRBD1 as D (5 bases). In DNA form, the CDR3 reads TGTGCCAGCAGCCAGGACACAAGCTCCTACAATGAGCAGTTCTTC. Translated: CASSQDTSSYNEQFF.